This TCR beta chain emerged from a study of shared clonotypes between healthy human individuals. About the research overall: The cohort had two women and a few men, ages 18 to 49.

The germline gives CDR1 SGHRS, CDR2 YFSETQ. This CDR3 has 15 amino acids. Trimming removed 0 bases from V and 0 bases from J, with 9 bases in between. General observations from the study: Among the subsets, naive ones generally showed larger estimated richness than memory ones. Non-shared clonotypes displayed generation probabilities falling below those of clonotypes present in all four donors.

The data were produced by immunoSEQ multiplex PCR, yet TCRdb's version contains in-frame clones alone and is incomplete. Among some 2,500,000 clones listed, about nine tenths were seen once. Note on this clone: Its cognate antigen is unknown. Other DNA variants within this sample encode the same CDR3.

Donors comprised healthy HIV-negative adults lacking recent acute infections or vaccinations. This chain uses TRBV5-1 with TRBJ1-2, with D possibly being TRBD1 (6 bases). Sample: naive CD4+ T cells from PBMCs. Regarding subset: CD45RA+ positively selected. The TCR was taken from a man between 18 and 35 years old in good health. Some clones in this sample may be carry-over from other donors' samples. The CDR3 coding sequence is TGCGCCAGCAGCTTGGGGGACACCCCTAACTATGGCTACACCTTC. It is translated as CASSLGDTPNYGYTF.